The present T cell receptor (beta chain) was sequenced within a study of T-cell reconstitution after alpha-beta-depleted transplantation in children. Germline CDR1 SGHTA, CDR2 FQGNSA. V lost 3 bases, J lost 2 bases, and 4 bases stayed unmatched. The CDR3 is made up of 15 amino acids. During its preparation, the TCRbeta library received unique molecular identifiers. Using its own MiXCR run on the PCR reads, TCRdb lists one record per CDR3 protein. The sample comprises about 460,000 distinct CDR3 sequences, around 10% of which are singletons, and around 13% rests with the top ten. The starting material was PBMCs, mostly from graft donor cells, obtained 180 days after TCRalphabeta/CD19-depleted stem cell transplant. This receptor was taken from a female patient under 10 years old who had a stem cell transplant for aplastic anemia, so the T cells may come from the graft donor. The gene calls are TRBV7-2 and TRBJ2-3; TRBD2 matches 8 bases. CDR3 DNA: TGTGCCAGCAGCTTGCCGGGACTAGTCACAGATACGCAGTATTTT. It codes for CASSLPGLVTDTQYF.